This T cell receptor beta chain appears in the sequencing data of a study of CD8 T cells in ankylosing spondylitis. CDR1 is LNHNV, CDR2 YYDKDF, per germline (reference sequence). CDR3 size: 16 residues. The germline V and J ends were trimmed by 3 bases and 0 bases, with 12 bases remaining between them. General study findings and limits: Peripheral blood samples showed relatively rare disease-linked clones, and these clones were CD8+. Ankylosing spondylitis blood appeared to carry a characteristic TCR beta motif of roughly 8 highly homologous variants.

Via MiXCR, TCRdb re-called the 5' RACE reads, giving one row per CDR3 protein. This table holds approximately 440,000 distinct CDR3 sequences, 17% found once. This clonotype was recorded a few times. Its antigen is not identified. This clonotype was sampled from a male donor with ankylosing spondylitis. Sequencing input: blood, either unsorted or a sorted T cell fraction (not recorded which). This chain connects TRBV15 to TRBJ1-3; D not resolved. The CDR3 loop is CATSSITRYSGNTIYF. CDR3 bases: TGTGCCACCAGCAGTATTACCAGATACTCTGGAAACACCATATATTTT.